Sequencing of this TCR beta chain was carried out in a study of OX40 agonist ivuxolimab in advanced cancers. The CDR3 contains 16 residues. V lost 4 bases, J lost 4 bases, and 11 bases stayed unmatched. CDR1 and CDR2 from the germline V gene are SQVTM and ANQGSEA. Using immunoSEQ multiplex PCR, the repertoire was profiled, and TCRdb retains in-frame clones only, with some absent. In the table there are about 58,000 clones, about 87% of which are singletons. The sequencing here drew on CD4+ or CD8+ T cells sorted from blood, taken in a trial of the OX40 agonist ivuxolimab. The chain joins TRBV29-1 to TRBJ1-5; 9 bases match TRBD1. This receptor was taken from an adult with an advanced solid tumor such as melanoma, head and neck, liver or kidney cancer. The CDR3 nucleotides are TGCAGCGTTGTCCGACCGGGACAGGGTGGAAATCAGCCCCAGCATTTT. It yields the protein CSVVRPGQGGNQPQHF.